The 32 T cell receptor beta chains in this list originate from one sample, sequenced in a study of blood T cell repertoires in COVID-19. Assay: immunoSEQ multiplex PCR; the TCRdb copy retains only in-frame clones and omits some. The data contain more than 95,000 clones, about 80% of them singletons. What was sequenced was peripheral blood. These receptor sequences come from a woman older than 75 with active or convalescent COVID-19.

J is TRBJ2-1 and V is TRBV2; 7 bases are a match to TRBD1. V lost 4 bases to trimming and J lost 10 bases; unmatched junction nucleotides: 13. The CDR3 consists of 15 residues. Germline CDR1 and CDR2: SNHLY and FYNNEI. CDR3 residues: CASSVDRASVPEQFF. The CDR3 DNA follows: TGTGCCAGCAGTGTCGACAGGGCCTCCGTCCCGGAGCAGTTCTTC.

This sequence joins TRBV18 and TRBJ1-3; tentative D call: TRBD1 (6 bases). The V gene lost 6 bases and the J gene lost 0 bases, with 15 bases spanning the gap. There are 16 residues in the CDR3. CDR1 KGHSH and CDR2 LQKENI come from the germline V gene. The CDR3 DNA follows: TGTGCCAGCTCCCGTGGACAGCCGAACTCTGGAAACACCATATATTTT. It specifies CASSRGQPNSGNTIYF.

The chain is built from TRBV9 and TRBJ1-1; 8 bases agree with TRBD1. V was clipped by 4 bases and J by 4 bases; unmatched bases: 9. The CDR3 runs to 15 residues. Germline V gene lookup returns CDR1 SGDLS and CDR2 YYNGEE. CDR3 sequence: CASSIQGAFTTEAFF. Written as DNA, the CDR3 is TGTGCCAGCAGCATTCAGGGGGCGTTTACCACTGAAGCTTTCTTT. The full variable domain, rest sourced from reference TRBV9 and TRBJ1-1, is DSGVTQTPKHLITATGQRVTLRCSPRSGDLSVYWYQQSLDQGLQFLIQYYNGEERAKGNILERFSAQQFPDLHSELNLSSLELGDSALYFCASSIQGAFTTEAFFGQGTRLTVV.

J is TRBJ1-5 and V is TRBV28; possible D gene TRBD1, 6 bases. The CDR3 is made up of 15 amino acids. Trimming shortened V by 3 bases and J by 9 bases, and 18 bases separated the two germline ends. CDR1 MDHEN and CDR2 SYDVKM come from the germline V gene. CDR3 sequence: CASSLDSRSSPPQHF. CDR3 nucleotides: TGTGCCAGCAGTTTGGACAGCCGAAGCTCTCCGCCCCAGCATTTT.

The chain recombines TRBV5-1 with TRBJ1-5; 10 bases match TRBD1. V trimming: 0 bases; J trimming: 6 bases; junction bases outside the gene matches: 3. CDR3 length equals 15 residues. Germline V gives CDR1 SGHRS, CDR2 YFSETQ. The CDR3 sequence: CASSLGDRGGQPQHF. The CDR3 nucleotides are TGCGCCAGCAGCTTGGGGGACAGGGGAGGTCAGCCCCAGCATTTT. Combining the CDR3 with reference TRBV5-1 and TRBJ1-5 gives the whole variable domain KAGVTQTPRYLIKTRGQQVTLSCSPISGHRSVSWYQQTPGQGLQFLFEYFSETQRNKGNFPGRFSGRQFSNSRSEMNVSTLELGDSALYLCASSLGDRGGQPQHFGDGTRLSIL.

In its sample, this clone was seen once. This chain connects TRBV13 to TRBJ1-1, with D unresolved. CDR1 and CDR2 (germline): PRHDT, FYEKMQ (reference sequence). The CDR3 has 13 residues. Deletions cut 8 bases from V and 1 base from J, with 11 bases between. CDR3 amino acids: CASRGQPNTEAFF. The CDR3, as DNA: TGTGCCAGCCGCGGGCAGCCGAACACTGAAGCTTTCTTT. The variable domain in full, with the rest retrieved from reference TRBV13 and TRBJ1-1, is AAGVIQSPRHLIKEKRETATLKCYPIPRHDTVYWYQQGPGQDPQFLISFYEKMQSDKGSIPDRFSAQQFSDYHSELNMSSLELGDSALYFCASRGQPNTEAFFGQGTRLTVV.

This chain links TRBV30 with TRBJ1-1; TRBD1 matches 8 bases. The CDR3 runs 15 residues. Losses at the gene ends were 0 bases for V and 4 bases for J; bases not matched to a gene: 7. CDR1 and CDR2 (germline): GTSNPN, SVGIG (reference sequence). CDR3 protein: CAWSVGLTGGTEAFF. CDR3 nucleotides: TGTGCCTGGAGTGTAGGTCTTACAGGGGGCACTGAAGCTTTCTTT.

CDR3 DNA: TGTGCCAGCAGCGTAGCTGCTCAGGTGAACACTGAAGCTTTCTTT. It yields the protein CASSVAAQVNTEAFF. J is TRBJ1-1 and V is TRBV9; D unresolved. Germline V CDR1 and CDR2: SGDLS, YYNGEE. The V end was cut by 0 bases, the J end by 0 bases, with 9 bases between. CDR3 length: 15 residues.

The chain is built from TRBV27 and TRBJ1-4; D may be TRBD1 (5 bases). This CDR3 comprises 12 residues. Germline-derived CDR1 and CDR2 are MNHEY and SMNVEV (reference sequence). Trimming left V 3 bases short and J 8 bases short, with 7 bases between. CDR3 protein: CASSLGGEKLFF. The DNA of the CDR3 is TGTGCCAGCAGTTTGGGGGGGGAAAAACTGTTTTTT.

V is TRBV7-9 and J is TRBJ2-7; D uncertain. V lost 1 base to trimming and J lost 2 bases, with 3 bases between them. This CDR3 region has 12 residues. CDR1 is SEHNR, CDR2 FQNEAQ, per germline (reference sequence). CDR3: CASSLEPYEQYF. The CDR3 nucleotides are TGTGCCAGCAGCTTAGAGCCCTACGAGCAGTACTTC.

V usage is TRBV6-6 and J usage is TRBJ2-1, with 7 bases fitting TRBD1. The germline V gene encodes CDR1 MNHNY and CDR2 SVGAGI (reference sequence). The CDR3 runs to 13 residues. V was pared by 7 bases and J by 8 bases, with 8 bases of the junction left unmatched. In nucleotides, the CDR3 is TGTGCCAGCACGCGACAGGGAATCGATGAGCAGTTCTTC. Translating it yields CASTRQGIDEQFF.

This chain connects TRBV19 to TRBJ1-1, with D maybe TRBD1 (6 bases). V shed 7 bases and J shed 3 bases, with 15 bases lying between them. CDR3 length equals 14 residues. Germline CDR1 LNHDA, CDR2 SQIVND (reference sequence). The CDR3 DNA sequence: TGTGCCAGTACCCTAGGGGACAAATACACTGAAGCTTTCTTT. Residues: CASTLGDKYTEAFF.

The chain links TRBV6-4 to TRBJ2-3; 11 bases fit TRBD2. CDR1 is MRHNA, CDR2 SNTAGT, per germline. V dropped 10 bases and J dropped 3; count of bases not matched to a gene: 12. There are 16 residues in the CDR3. In DNA form, the CDR3 reads TGTGCCACCGAAGGGTCGACTAGCGGGAAGACAGATACGCAGTATTTT. Protein sequence: CATEGSTSGKTDTQYF.

This clone was seen just once. V usage is TRBV19 and J usage is TRBJ1-3; D uncertain. The CDR3 has 13 residues. Germline CDR1 is LNHDA and CDR2 is SQIVND (reference sequence). V lost 8 bases and J lost 6, with 14 bases in between. The CDR3 region is CASRTDQENTIYF. For the CDR3, the DNA is TGTGCCAGTCGTACAGATCAGGAAAACACCATATATTTT.

This chain links TRBV11-2 with TRBJ2-2; 7 bases are shared with TRBD1. J lost 3 bases, V lost 5 bases, and 15 bases had no gene match. The germline V gene encodes CDR1 SGHAT and CDR2 FQNNGV. The CDR3 contains 18 residues. CDR3 residues: CASSPGPDRAGYTGELFF. The CDR3 DNA is TGTGCCAGCAGCCCGGGGCCTGACAGGGCTGGATACACCGGGGAGCTGTTTTTT.

The DNA of the CDR3 is TGCGCCAGCAGCTCTGGGGCGAGCTCCTATAATTCACCCCTCCACTTT. The encoded protein is CASSSGASSYNSPLHF. The rearrangement joins TRBV5-1 to TRBJ1-6; weak D call: TRBD1 (5 bases). The germline CDR1 and CDR2 sequences are SGHRS and YFSETQ. This CDR3 region has 16 residues. The V end lost 3 bases, the J end lost 0 bases, and 10 bases lay between the germline ends.

This clone was counted only a few times. The chain uses TRBV18 and TRBJ1-2, with 10 bases lining up with TRBD1. V lost 3 bases, J lost 4 bases, and 5 bases stayed unmatched. CDR1 and CDR2 from the germline V gene are KGHSH and LQKENI. The CDR3 contains 15 residues. CDR3 region: CASSPSGQGGYGYTF. The CDR3 coding sequence is TGTGCCAGCTCACCTTCCGGACAGGGGGGCTATGGCTACACCTTC.

This chain uses TRBV11-3 with TRBJ2-5; D perhaps matches TRBD1 (6 bases). The CDR3 runs to 13 residues. The germline V gene has CDR1 SGHNT and CDR2 YENEEA. Between the trimmed V and J ends, which lost 5 bases and 1 base, there was a span of 8 bases. Here the CDR3 reads CASSPQGQETQYF. As DNA, the CDR3 is TGTGCCAGCAGCCCACAGGGCCAAGAGACCCAGTACTTC.

This rearrangement joins TRBV24-1 to TRBJ2-3; tentative D call: TRBD1 (7 bases). Germline V gene sequence: CDR1 KGHDR, CDR2 SFDVKD. CDR3 length: 16 residues. Trimming removed 3 bases from V and 2 bases from J, with 14 bases in between. CDR3 in DNA: TGTGCCACCAGTGATCCGGGCAGGGGGGTCACAGATACGCAGTATTTT. Protein: CATSDPGRGVTDTQYF.

The chain recombines TRBV18 with TRBJ1-4; D uncertain. With 3 bases removed from V and 3 bases from J, the gap between germline ends came to 8 bases. The CDR3 consists of 14 residues. Germline V gene data show CDR1 as KGHSH and CDR2 as LQKENI. CDR3 in DNA: TGTGCCAGCTCACCGGCCGCGGCTAATGAAAAACTGTTTTTT. Translation gives CASSPAAANEKLFF. The whole variable domain, filled in from reference TRBV18 and TRBJ1-4, reads NAGVMQNPRHLVRRRGQEARLRCSPMKGHSHVYWYRQLPEEGLKFMVYLQKENIIDESGMPKERFSAEFPKEGPSILRIQQVVRGDSAAYFCASSPAAANEKLFFGSGTQLSVL.

This clone has more than one count but fewer than ten. V usage is TRBV7-3 and J usage is TRBJ1-6; 7 bases are a match to TRBD1. The junction had 7 bases not matched to a gene; V was cut back by 5 bases and J by 6 bases. The CDR3 covers 15 residues. Germline-derived CDR1 and CDR2 are SGHTA and FQGTGA. The CDR3 spells CASSLSGGINSPLHF. CDR3 sequence (DNA): TGTGCCAGCAGCCTGTCAGGGGGAATTAATTCACCCCTCCACTTT.

V usage is TRBV28 and J usage is TRBJ1-1; perhaps TRBD1 as D (5 bases). The ends were cut back, 4 bases at V and 0 bases at J, with 15 bases in the middle. CDR3 length equals 16 residues. Per germline, CDR1 MDHEN and CDR2 SYDVKM. CDR3 protein: CASSSPGTGLNTEAFF. The DNA for the CDR3 is TGTGCCAGCAGTTCGCCCGGGACTGGACTGAACACTGAAGCTTTCTTT.

The J gene is TRBJ1-1, the V gene TRBV9, with D hard to call. Trimming left V 0 bases short and J 4 bases short, with 13 bases between. The CDR3 has 15 amino acids. Germline-derived CDR1 and CDR2 are SGDLS and YYNGEE. In DNA, the CDR3 is TGTGCCAGCAGCGTAGAAGAGAGGGCGGGCACTGAAGCTTTCTTT. Protein product: CASSVEERAGTEAFF. The entire variable domain, with the rest obtained from reference TRBV9 and TRBJ1-1, is as follows: DSGVTQTPKHLITATGQRVTLRCSPRSGDLSVYWYQQSLDQGLQFLIQYYNGEERAKGNILERFSAQQFPDLHSELNLSSLELGDSALYFCASSVEERAGTEAFFGQGTRLTVV.

The chain employs TRBV30 and TRBJ2-2, with a weak D call TRBD1 (6 bases). Germline CDR1 and CDR2: GTSNPN and SVGIG (reference sequence). The CDR3 covers 12 residues. This chain's CDR3 is CALHRDTGELFF. The DNA for the CDR3 is TGTGCTTTACACAGGGACACCGGGGAGCTGTTTTTT.

J is TRBJ2-3 and V is TRBV19, with 7 bases identical to TRBD1. Losses at the gene ends were 11 bases for V and 2 bases for J; bases not matched to a gene: 19. There are 17 residues in the CDR3. Germline lookup yields CDR1 LNHDA and CDR2 SQIVND (reference sequence). The CDR3 here is CAVGGGTAPRLTDTQYF. CDR3 coding DNA: TGTGCCGTTGGGGGTGGGACAGCTCCACGACTCACAGATACGCAGTATTTT.

This clone has more than one count but fewer than ten. The chain carries TRBV19 and TRBJ1-5; 8 positions agree with TRBD1. J lost 6 bases, V lost 6 bases, and 7 bases had no gene match. CDR3 length: 14 residues. CDR1 and CDR2 from the germline V gene are LNHDA and SQIVND (reference sequence). The CDR3 DNA is TGTGCCAGTAGCTTACAGGGGGTAGGTCAGCCCCAGCATTTT. This sequence encodes CASSLQGVGQPQHF.

As for this clone: Other DNA sequences in the sample encode the same CDR3. The genes are TRBV18 and TRBJ1-1; D gene uncertain. CDR1 is KGHSH, CDR2 LQKENI, per germline. This CDR3 contains 13 residues. Deletions cut 0 bases from V and 3 bases from J, with 5 bases between. As DNA, the CDR3 is TGTGCCAGCTCACCACCAGGAGACACTGAAGCTTTCTTT. This sequence encodes CASSPPGDTEAFF.

The chain employs TRBV3-1 (or the pseudogene TRBV3-2) and TRBJ1-6; perhaps TRBD1 as D (6 bases). CDR1 LGHDT and CDR2 YNNKEL come from the germline V gene (reference sequence). With 1 base removed from V and 1 base from J, the gap between germline ends came to 11 bases. CDR3 length: 17 amino acids. CDR3 sequence: CASSQVGGKSYNSPLHF. The CDR3 DNA follows: TGTGCCAGCAGCCAAGTTGGGGGCAAATCCTATAATTCACCCCTCCACTTT.

V and J are TRBV28 and TRBJ1-5; TRBD1 is a possible D gene (6 bases). CDR3 length: 19 residues. Germline CDR1 reads MDHEN; CDR2 reads SYDVKM. Between the trimmed V and J ends, which lost 4 bases and 2 bases, there was a span of 24 bases. This CDR3 is CASSYGTRGNFQGNQPQHF. The CDR3 DNA sequence: TGTGCCAGCAGTTACGGGACAAGGGGGAACTTTCAGGGCAATCAGCCCCAGCATTTT.

The chain recombines TRBV7-2 with TRBJ2-2, with 7 positions matching TRBD2. The junction had 3 bases not matched to a gene; V was cut back by 4 bases and J by 1 base. Germline V CDR1 and CDR2: SGHTA, FQGNSA. The CDR3 has 15 residues. For the CDR3, the DNA is TGTGCCAGCAGCTCGACGGGGGGGAACACCGGGGAGCTGTTTTTT. Translating it yields CASSSTGGNTGELFF. The full variable domain, with the rest looked up from reference TRBV7-2 and TRBJ2-2, is GAGVSQSPSNKVTEKGKDVELRCDPISGHTALYWYRQSLGQGLEFLIYFQGNSAPDKSGLPSDRFSAERTGGSVSTLTIQRTQQEDSAVYLCASSSTGGNTGELFFGEGSRLTVL.

V and J are TRBV4-2 and TRBJ1-2; 7 bases are a match to TRBD1. Germline V CDR1 and CDR2: LGHNA, YNFKEQ. The length of the CDR3 is 17 residues. Trimming removed 4 bases from V and 4 bases from J; junction bases left unmatched: 15. The CDR3 protein is CASSPPLDRVRVYGYTF. CDR3 nucleotides: TGTGCCAGCAGCCCGCCCCTCGACAGGGTCAGGGTCTATGGCTACACCTTC.

J is TRBJ1-2 and V is TRBV6-2 or TRBV6-3, with D perhaps TRBD1 (5 bases). Germline-derived CDR1 and CDR2 are MNHEY and SVGEGT. This CDR3 comprises 15 residues. Trimming removed 2 bases from V and 3 bases from J, with 13 bases in between. This chain's CDR3 is CASSYRGRADYGYTF. DNA of the CDR3: TGTGCCAGCAGTTACCGCGGCAGGGCCGACTATGGCTACACCTTC.